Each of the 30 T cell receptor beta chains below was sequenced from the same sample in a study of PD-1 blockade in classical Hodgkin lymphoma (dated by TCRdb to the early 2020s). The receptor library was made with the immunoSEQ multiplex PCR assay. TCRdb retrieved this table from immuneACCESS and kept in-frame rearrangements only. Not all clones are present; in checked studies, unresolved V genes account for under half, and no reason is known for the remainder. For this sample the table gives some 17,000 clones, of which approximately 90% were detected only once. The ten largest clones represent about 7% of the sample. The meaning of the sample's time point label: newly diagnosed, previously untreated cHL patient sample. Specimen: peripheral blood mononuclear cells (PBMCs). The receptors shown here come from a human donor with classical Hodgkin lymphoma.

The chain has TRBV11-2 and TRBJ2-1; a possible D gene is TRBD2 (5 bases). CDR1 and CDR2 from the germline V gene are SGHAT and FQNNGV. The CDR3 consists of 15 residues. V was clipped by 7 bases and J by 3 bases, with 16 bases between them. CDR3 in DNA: TGTGCCAGCACCACTAGTCCAGGTTACTACAATGAGCAGTTCTTC. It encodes CASTTSPGYYNEQFF.

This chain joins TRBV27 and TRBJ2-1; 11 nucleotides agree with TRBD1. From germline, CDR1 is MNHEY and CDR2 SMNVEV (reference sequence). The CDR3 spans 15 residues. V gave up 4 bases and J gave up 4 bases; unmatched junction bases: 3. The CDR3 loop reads CASSSRDRGYNEQFF. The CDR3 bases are TGTGCCAGCAGTTCCCGGGACAGGGGGTACAATGAGCAGTTCTTC.

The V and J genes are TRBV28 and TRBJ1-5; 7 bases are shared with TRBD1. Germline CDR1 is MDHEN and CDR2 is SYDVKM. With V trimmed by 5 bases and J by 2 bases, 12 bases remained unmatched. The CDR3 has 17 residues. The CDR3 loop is CASSLDQTGLGNQPQHF. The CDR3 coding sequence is TGTGCCAGCAGTCTTGACCAGACAGGGTTAGGCAATCAGCCCCAGCATTTT.

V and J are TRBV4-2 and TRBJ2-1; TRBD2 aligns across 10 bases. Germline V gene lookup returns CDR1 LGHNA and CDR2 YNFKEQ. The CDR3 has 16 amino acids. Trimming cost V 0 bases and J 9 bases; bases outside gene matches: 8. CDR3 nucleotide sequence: TGTGCCAGCAGCCAAGAAGCTCTAGCGGGAGTGGGTGAGCAGTTCTTC. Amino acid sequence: CASSQEALAGVGEQFF.

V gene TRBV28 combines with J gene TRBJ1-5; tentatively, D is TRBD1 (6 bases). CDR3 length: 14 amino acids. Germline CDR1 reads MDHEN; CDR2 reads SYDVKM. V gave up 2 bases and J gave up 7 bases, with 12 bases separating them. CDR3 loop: CASSLRTGSQPQHF. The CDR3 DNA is TGTGCCAGCAGTTTAAGAACAGGGAGCCAGCCCCAGCATTTT. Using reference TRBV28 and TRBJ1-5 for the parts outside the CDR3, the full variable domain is DVKVTQSSRYLVKRTGEKVFLECVQDMDHENMFWYRQDPGLGLRLIYFSYDVKMKEKGDIPEGYSVSREKKERFSLILESASTNQTSMYLCASSLRTGSQPQHFGDGTRLSIL.

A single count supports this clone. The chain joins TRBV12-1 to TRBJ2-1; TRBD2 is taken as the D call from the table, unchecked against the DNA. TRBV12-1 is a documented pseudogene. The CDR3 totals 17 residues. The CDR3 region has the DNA TGTGCCAGCAGCTTTGGCCCGGGCGGGAGGGATTACAATGAGCAGTTCTTC. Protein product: CASSFGPGGRDYNEQFF.

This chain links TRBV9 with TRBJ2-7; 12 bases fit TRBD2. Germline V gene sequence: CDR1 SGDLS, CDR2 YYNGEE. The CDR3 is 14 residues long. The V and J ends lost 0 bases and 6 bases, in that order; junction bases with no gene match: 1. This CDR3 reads CASSVGTSGTEQYF. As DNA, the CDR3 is TGTGCCAGCAGCGTAGGGACTAGCGGGACCGAGCAGTACTTC.

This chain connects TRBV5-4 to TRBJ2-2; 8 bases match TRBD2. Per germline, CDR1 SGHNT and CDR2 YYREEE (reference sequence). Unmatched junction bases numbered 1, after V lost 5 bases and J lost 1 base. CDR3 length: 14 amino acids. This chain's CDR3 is CASSSGMNTGELFF. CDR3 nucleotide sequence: TGTGCCAGCAGTAGCGGGATGAACACCGGGGAGCTGTTTTTT.

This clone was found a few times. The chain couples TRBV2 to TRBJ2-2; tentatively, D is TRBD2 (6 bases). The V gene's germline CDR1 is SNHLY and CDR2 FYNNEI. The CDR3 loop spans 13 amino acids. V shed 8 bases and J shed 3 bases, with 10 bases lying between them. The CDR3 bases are TGTGCCAGCGGGGAGGACCACACCGGGGAGCTGTTTTTT. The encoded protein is CASGEDHTGELFF. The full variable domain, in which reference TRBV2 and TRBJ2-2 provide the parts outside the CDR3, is EPEVTQTPSHQVTQMGQEVILRCVPISNHLYFYWYRQILGQKVEFLVSFYNNEISEKSEIFDDQFSVERPDGSNFTLKIRSTKLEDSAMYFCASGEDHTGELFFGEGSRLTVL.

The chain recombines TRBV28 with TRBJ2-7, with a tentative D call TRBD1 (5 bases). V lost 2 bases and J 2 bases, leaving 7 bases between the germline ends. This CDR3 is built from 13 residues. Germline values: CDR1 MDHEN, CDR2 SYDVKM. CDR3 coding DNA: TGTGCCAGCAGTTTAACAGGACCCTACGAGCAGTACTTC. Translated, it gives CASSLTGPYEQYF.

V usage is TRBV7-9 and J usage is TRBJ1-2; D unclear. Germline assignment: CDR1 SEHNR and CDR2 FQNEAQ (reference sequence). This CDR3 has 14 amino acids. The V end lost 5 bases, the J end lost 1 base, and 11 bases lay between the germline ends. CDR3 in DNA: TGTGCCAGCAGCGTGAGCCTGGATAACTATGGCTACACCTTC. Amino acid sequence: CASSVSLDNYGYTF.

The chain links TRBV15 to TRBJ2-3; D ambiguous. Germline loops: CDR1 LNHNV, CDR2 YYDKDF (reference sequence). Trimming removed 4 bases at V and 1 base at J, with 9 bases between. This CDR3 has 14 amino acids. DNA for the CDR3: TGTGCCACCAGCAATGGGGTTGGCACAGATACGCAGTATTTT. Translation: CATSNGVGTDTQYF.

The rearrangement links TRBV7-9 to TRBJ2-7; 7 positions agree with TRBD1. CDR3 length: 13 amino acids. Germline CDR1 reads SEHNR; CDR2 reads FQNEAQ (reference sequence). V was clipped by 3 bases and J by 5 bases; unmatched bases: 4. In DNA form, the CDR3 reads TGTGCCAGCAGCTTGACAGGGTACAACGAGCAGTACTTC. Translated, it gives CASSLTGYNEQYF.

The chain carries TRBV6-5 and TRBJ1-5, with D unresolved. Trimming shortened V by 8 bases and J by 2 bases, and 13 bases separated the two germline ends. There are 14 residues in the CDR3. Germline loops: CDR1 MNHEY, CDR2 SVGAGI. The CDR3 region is CASGPGSGNQPQHF. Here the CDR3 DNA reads TGTGCCAGCGGCCCTGGTAGTGGCAATCAGCCCCAGCATTTT.

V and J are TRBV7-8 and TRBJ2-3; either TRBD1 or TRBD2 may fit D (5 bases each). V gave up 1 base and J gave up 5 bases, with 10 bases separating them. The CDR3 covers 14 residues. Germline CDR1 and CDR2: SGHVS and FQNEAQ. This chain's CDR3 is CASSLVGERDTQYF. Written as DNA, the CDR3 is TGTGCCAGCAGCTTAGTGGGGGAGAGAGATACGCAGTATTTT.

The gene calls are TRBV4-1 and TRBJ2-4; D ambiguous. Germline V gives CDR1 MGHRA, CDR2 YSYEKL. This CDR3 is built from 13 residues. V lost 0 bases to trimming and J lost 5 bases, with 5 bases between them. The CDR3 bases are TGCGCCAGCAGCCAAGACGCTGAAAACATTCAGTACTTC. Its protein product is CASSQDAENIQYF.

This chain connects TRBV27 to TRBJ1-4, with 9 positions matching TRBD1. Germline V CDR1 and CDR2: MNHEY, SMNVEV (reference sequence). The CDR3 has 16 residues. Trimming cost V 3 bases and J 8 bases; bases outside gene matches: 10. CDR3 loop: CASSFLGSGTGEKLFF. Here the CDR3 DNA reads TGTGCCAGCAGTTTTTTGGGGTCCGGGACAGGGGAAAAACTGTTTTTT.

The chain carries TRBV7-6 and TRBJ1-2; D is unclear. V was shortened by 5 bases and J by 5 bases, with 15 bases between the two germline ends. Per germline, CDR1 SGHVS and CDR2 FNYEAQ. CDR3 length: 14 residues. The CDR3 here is CASSRGHRDYGYTF. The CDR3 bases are TGTGCCAGCAGCCGGGGTCACCGAGATTATGGCTACACCTTC.

As DNA, the CDR3 is TGCAGCGTTGAGCTGATGGGGTCTGGAAACACCATATATTTT. Translation: CSVELMGSGNTIYF. The chain carries TRBV29-1 and TRBJ1-3; D ambiguous. Germline loops: CDR1 SQVTM, CDR2 ANQGSEA. The CDR3 has 14 residues. The V gene lost 3 bases and the J gene lost 1 base, with 10 bases spanning the gap. The full variable domain, completed using reference TRBV29-1 and TRBJ1-3, is SAVISQKPSRDICQRGTSLTIQCQVDSQVTMMFWYRQQPGQSLTLIATANQGSEATYESGFVIDKFPISRPNLTFSTLTVSNMSPEDSSIYLCSVELMGSGNTIYFGEGSWLTVV.

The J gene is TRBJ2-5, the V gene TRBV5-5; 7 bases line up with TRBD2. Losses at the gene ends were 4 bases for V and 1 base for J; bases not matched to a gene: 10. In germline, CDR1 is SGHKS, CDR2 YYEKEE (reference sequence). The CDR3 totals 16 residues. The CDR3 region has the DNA TGTGCCAGCAGCATACACCGGGACTACCCCCAAGAGACCCAGTACTTC. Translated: CASSIHRDYPQETQYF.

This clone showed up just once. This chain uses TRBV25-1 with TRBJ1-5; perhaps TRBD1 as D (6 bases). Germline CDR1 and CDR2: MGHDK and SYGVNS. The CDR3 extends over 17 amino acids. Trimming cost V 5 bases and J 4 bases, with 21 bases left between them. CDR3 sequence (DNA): TGTGCCAGCAGTCCAAAGGGGCTACAGGGAACAAATCAGCCCCAGCATTTT. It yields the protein CASSPKGLQGTNQPQHF. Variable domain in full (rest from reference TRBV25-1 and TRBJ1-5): EADIYQTPRYLVIGTGKKITLECSQTMGHDKMYWYQQDPGMELHLIHYSYGVNSTEKGDLSSESTVSRIRTEHFPLTLESARPSHTSQYLCASSPKGLQGTNQPQHFGDGTRLSIL.

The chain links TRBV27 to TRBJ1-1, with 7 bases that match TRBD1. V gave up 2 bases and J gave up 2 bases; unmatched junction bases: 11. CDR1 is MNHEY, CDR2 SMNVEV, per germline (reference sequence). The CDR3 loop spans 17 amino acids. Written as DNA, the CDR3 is TGTGCCAGCAGTTTAGCCACAGGGGCGGTGAATAACACTGAAGCTTTCTTT. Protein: CASSLATGAVNNTEAFF.

CDR3 nucleotide sequence: TGTGCCAGCGGGGTGAGGGGAGTTCTTCACGAGCAGTACTTC. Its protein product is CASGVRGVLHEQYF. The J gene is TRBJ2-7, the V gene TRBV5-6; D may match TRBD1 or TRBD2 (5 bases each). The CDR3 runs to 14 residues. Trimming cost V 7 bases and J 5 bases, with 19 bases left between them. Germline lookup yields CDR1 SGHDT and CDR2 YYEEEE.

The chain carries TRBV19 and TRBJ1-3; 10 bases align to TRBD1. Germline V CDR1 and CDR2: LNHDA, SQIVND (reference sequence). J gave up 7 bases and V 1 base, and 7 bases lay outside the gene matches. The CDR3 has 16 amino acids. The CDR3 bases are TGTGCCAGTAGTATAGGGGGGACAGGGGCGAAGAACACCATATATTTT. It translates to CASSIGGTGAKNTIYF.

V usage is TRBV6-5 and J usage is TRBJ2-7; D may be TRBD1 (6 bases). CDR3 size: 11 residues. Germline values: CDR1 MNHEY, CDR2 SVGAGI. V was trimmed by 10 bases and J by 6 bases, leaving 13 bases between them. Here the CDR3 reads CATTQGAEQYF. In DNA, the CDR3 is TGTGCCACCACACAGGGCGCCGAGCAGTACTTC.

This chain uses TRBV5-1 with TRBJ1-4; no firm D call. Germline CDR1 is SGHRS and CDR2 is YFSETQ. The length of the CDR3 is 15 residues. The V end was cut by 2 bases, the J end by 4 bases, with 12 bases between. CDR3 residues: CASSLGGVSNEKLFF. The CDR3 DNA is TGCGCCAGCAGCTTAGGCGGGGTTAGTAATGAAAAACTGTTTTTT.

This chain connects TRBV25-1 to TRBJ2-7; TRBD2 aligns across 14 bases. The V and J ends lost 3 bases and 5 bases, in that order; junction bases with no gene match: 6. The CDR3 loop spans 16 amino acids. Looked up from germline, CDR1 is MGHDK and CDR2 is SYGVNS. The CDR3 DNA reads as TGTGCCAGCAGTGAGGGGACTAGCGGGAGAGGCGACGAGCAGTACTTC. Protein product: CASSEGTSGRGDEQYF.

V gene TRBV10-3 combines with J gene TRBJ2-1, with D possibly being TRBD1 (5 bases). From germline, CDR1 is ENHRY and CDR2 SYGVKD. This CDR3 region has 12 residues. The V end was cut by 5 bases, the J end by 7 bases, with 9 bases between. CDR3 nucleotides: TGTGCCATCAGTTGGGGCGCGAATGAGCAGTTCTTC. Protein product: CAISWGANEQFF.

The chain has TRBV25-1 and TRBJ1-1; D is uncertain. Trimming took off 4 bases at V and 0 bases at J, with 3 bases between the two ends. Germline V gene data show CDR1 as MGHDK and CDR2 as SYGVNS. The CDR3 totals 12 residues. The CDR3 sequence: CASSGMNTEAFF. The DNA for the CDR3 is TGTGCCAGCAGTGGGATGAACACTGAAGCTTTCTTT.

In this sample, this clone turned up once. CDR3 sequence reads: CASSENKGRGTDTQYF. For the CDR3, the DNA is TGTGCCAGCAGTGAGAATAAGGGGAGAGGCACAGATACGCAGTATTTT. The chain combines TRBV25-1 with TRBJ2-3, with D possibly being TRBD1 or TRBD2 (5 bases each). CDR3 length: 16 residues. The V gene lost 3 bases and the J gene lost 1 base, with 14 bases spanning the gap. The germline CDR1 and CDR2 sequences are MGHDK and SYGVNS.